This passage covers 17 T cell receptor beta chains from one sample sequenced in a study of early T cells in non-severe SARS-CoV-2 infection. A single record per CDR3 protein comes from TCRdb applying MiXCR to the 5' RACE reads. Seen here are tens of thousands of distinct CDR3 sequences, 5% to 7% observed once, and the top ten hold 5.9%. Material for sequencing was whole blood. These receptors all come from an adult who was a healthcare worker with PCR-confirmed SARS-CoV-2 infection or an uninfected control (not recorded which).

In its sample, this clonotype was seen a few times. The gene calls are TRBV20-1 and TRBJ2-3; D is perhaps TRBD2 (6 bases). From germline, CDR1 is DFQATT and CDR2 SNEGSKA (reference sequence). V dropped 3 bases and J dropped 1 base, with 8 bases sitting between them. The CDR3 runs 13 residues. The CDR3 DNA is TGCAGTGCTAGCGTAGCGGGCACAGATACGCAGTATTTT. This codes for CSASVAGTDTQYF.

Only a few counts were recorded for this clonotype. The chain has TRBV20-1 and TRBJ2-7, with D perhaps matching TRBD1 (6 bases). CDR1 is DFQATT and CDR2 is SNEGSKA in the germline V gene (reference sequence). The V and J ends lost 6 bases and 2 bases respectively, with 17 bases between them. The CDR3 sequence is 14 residues long. CDR3 in amino acids: CSAKRGTDAYEQYF. CDR3 bases: TGCAGTGCCAAGAGGGGGACCGACGCCTACGAGCAGTACTTC.

The CDR3 DNA reads as TGTGCCAGCAGCCCCCCAGGGAACATTCAGTACTTC. This gives the protein CASSPPGNIQYF. The chain joins TRBV28 to TRBJ2-4; tentatively, D is TRBD1 (5 bases). This CDR3 is 12 amino acids long. From germline, CDR1 is MDHEN and CDR2 SYDVKM. Trimming took off 6 bases at V and 7 bases at J, with 10 bases between the two ends.

The sample holds a few counts of this clonotype. The chain employs TRBV28 and TRBJ2-2, with D tentatively TRBD1 (5 bases). Per the germline V gene, CDR1 is MDHEN and CDR2 is SYDVKM. Trimming removed 7 bases at V and 6 bases at J, with 6 bases between. The CDR3 extends over 11 amino acids. The CDR3 reads CASIGAGELFF. For the CDR3, the DNA is TGTGCCAGCATAGGGGCCGGGGAGCTGTTTTTT.

This clonotype has a count of ten or more. The V call is TRBV7-2, the J call TRBJ2-3; 7 positions agree with TRBD2. After removal of 5 bases from V and 8 bases from J, the junction contained 7 bases not matched to a gene. Germline CDR1 SGHTA, CDR2 FQGNSA. This CDR3 comprises 13 residues. The CDR3 nucleotides read TGTGCCAGCAGCCCAAGCGGGATGGGTACGCAGTATTTT. Protein sequence: CASSPSGMGTQYF.

This clonotype appeared many times. The rearrangement joins TRBV20-1 to TRBJ2-7, with D uncertain. CDR1 is DFQATT and CDR2 is SNEGSKA in the germline V gene (reference sequence). The CDR3 spans 13 residues. V lost 5 bases, J lost 0 bases, and 11 bases lay in between. CDR3 sequence reads: CSASPGYSYEQYF. CDR3 bases: TGCAGTGCTTCCCCGGGTTACTCCTACGAGCAGTACTTC.

A few counts support this clonotype. The chain couples TRBV27 to TRBJ2-6, with 11 nucleotides matching TRBD2. Trimming took 5 bases from V and 2 from J; bases not matched to a gene: 5. The CDR3 has 17 residues. The germline V gene encodes CDR1 MNHEY and CDR2 SMNVEV (reference sequence). The CDR3 DNA reads TGTGCCAGCAGTCCTGCTAGCGGGAGGACTGGGGCCAACGTCCTGACTTTC. Translation: CASSPASGRTGANVLTF.

The chain carries TRBV2 and TRBJ2-4, with D possibly being TRBD1 or TRBD2 (5 bases each). Trimming removed 3 bases from V and 9 bases from J, with 12 bases in between. This CDR3 is built from 13 residues. From germline, CDR1 is SNHLY and CDR2 FYNNEI. Written as DNA, the CDR3 is TGTGCCAGCAGTGATGGGGGTATCGGCATTCAGTACTTC. Protein sequence: CASSDGGIGIQYF.

This clonotype was counted many times. This chain connects TRBV7-8 to TRBJ2-3; TRBD1 aligns across 8 bases. The CDR3 covers 12 residues. Germline lookup yields CDR1 SGHVS and CDR2 FQNEAQ. V trimming: 5 bases; J trimming: 10 bases; junction bases outside the gene matches: 5. CDR3 coding DNA: TGTGCCAGCAGCCCTCAGGGGGCTGCGCAGTATTTT. Translating it yields CASSPQGAAQYF.

The V call is TRBV5-1, the J call TRBJ1-4, with a possible D match to TRBD1 (5 bases). Between the trimmed V and J ends, which lost 0 bases and 4 bases, there was a span of 10 bases. This CDR3 has 15 amino acids. Per the germline V gene, CDR1 is SGHRS and CDR2 is YFSETQ. The CDR3 sequence is CASSLEATVNEKLFF. The CDR3 DNA is TGCGCCAGCAGCTTGGAAGCGACAGTTAATGAAAAACTGTTTTTT. Variable domain in full (rest from reference TRBV5-1 and TRBJ1-4): KAGVTQTPRYLIKTRGQQVTLSCSPISGHRSVSWYQQTPGQGLQFLFEYFSETQRNKGNFPGRFSGRQFSNSRSEMNVSTLELGDSALYLCASSLEATVNEKLFFGSGTQLSVL.

This clonotype has ten or more counts. In DNA, the CDR3 is TGTGCCTGTGAAGACATCGGAGTTTCACCCCTCCACTTT. Residues: CACEDIGVSPLHF. The genes are TRBV30 and TRBJ1-6; D remains ambiguous. The CDR3 is 13 residues long. V shed 6 bases and J shed 9 bases, with 15 bases lying between them. In germline, CDR1 is GTSNPN, CDR2 SVGIG (reference sequence). The complete variable domain, with remaining parts taken from reference TRBV30 and TRBJ1-6, reads SQTIHQWPATLVQPVGSPLSLECTVEGTSNPNLYWYRQAAGRGLQLLFYSVGIGQISSEVPQNLSASRPQDRQFILSSKKLLLSDSGFYLCACEDIGVSPLHFGNGTRLTVT.

This chain joins TRBV18 and TRBJ2-6, with a tentative D call TRBD1 (5 bases). This CDR3 is built from 15 residues. CDR1 is KGHSH and CDR2 is LQKENI in the germline V gene. Trimming pared 5 bases from V and 2 bases from J, leaving 10 bases between. The CDR3 reads CASSRTSAGANVLTF. CDR3 sequence (DNA): TGTGCCAGCTCAAGGACATCTGCTGGGGCCAACGTCCTGACTTTC.

This sequence joins TRBV25-1 and TRBJ2-7; 9 bases are shared with TRBD1. The CDR3 runs 14 residues. V lost 6 bases and J lost 7; bases outside the gene matches: 10. The V gene's germline CDR1 is MGHDK and CDR2 SYGVNS. The CDR3 is CASSTGTGTGEQYF. CDR3 bases: TGTGCCAGCAGCACCGGGACAGGGACAGGGGAGCAGTACTTC.

This clonotype was recorded many times. J is TRBJ2-4 and V is TRBV9; no reliable D call. Trimming took off 0 bases at V and 1 base at J, with 2 bases between the two ends. CDR3 length: 13 residues. CDR1 SGDLS and CDR2 YYNGEE come from the germline V gene. The CDR3 coding sequence is TGTGCCAGCAGCGTAGGCGCCAAAAACATTCAGTACTTC. This translates into CASSVGAKNIQYF.

In this sample, this clonotype turned up many times. This chain connects TRBV6-1 to TRBJ2-2, with D possibly TRBD1 on 6 matching bases. This CDR3 region has 14 residues. The germline CDR1 and CDR2 sequences are MNHNS and SASEGT. V shed 6 bases and J shed 3 bases, with 11 bases lying between them. CDR3 region: CASRRTDDTGELFF. The CDR3 DNA reads TGTGCCAGCAGAAGGACAGACGACACCGGGGAGCTGTTTTTT.

The J gene is TRBJ1-2, the V gene TRBV7-9; D unclear. This CDR3 region has 11 residues. Germline V gene data show CDR1 as SEHNR and CDR2 as FQNEAQ (reference sequence). The CDR3 spells CVRPTADGYTF. CDR3 DNA sequence: TGTGTCCGTCCGACGGCCGATGGCTACACCTTC.

This clonotype was seen more than once but under ten times. This sequence joins TRBV28 and TRBJ2-7; the D is unclear. CDR3 length equals 13 residues. The V end was cut by 7 bases, the J end by 6 bases, with 16 bases between. CDR1 and CDR2 from the germline V gene are MDHEN and SYDVKM. The CDR3 protein is CASTPFDSVEQYF. The CDR3 nucleotides read TGTGCCAGCACCCCATTTGACTCGGTCGAGCAGTACTTC.